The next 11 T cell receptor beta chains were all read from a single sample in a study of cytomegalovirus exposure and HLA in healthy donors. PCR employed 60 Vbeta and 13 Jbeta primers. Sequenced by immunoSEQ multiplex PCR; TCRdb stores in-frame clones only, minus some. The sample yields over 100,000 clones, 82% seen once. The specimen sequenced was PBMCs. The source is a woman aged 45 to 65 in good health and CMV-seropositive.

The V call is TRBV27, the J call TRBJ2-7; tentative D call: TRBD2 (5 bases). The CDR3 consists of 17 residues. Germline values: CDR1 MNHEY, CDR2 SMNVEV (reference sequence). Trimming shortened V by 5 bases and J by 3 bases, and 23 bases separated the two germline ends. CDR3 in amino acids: CASSKTLIFSGNYEQYF. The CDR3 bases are TGTGCCAGCAGTAAGACCTTAATCTTTTCGGGAAACTACGAGCAGTACTTC.

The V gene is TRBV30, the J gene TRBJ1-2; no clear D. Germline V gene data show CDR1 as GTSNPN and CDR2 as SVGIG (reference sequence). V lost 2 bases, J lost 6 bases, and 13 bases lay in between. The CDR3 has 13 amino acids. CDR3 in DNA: TGTGCCTGGAGTAGATGGGCGATCGATGGCTACACCTTC. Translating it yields CAWSRWAIDGYTF.

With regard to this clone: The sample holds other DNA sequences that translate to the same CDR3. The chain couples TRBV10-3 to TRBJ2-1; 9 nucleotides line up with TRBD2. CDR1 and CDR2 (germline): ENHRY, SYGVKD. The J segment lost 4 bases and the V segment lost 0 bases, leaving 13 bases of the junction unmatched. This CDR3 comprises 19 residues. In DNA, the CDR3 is TGTGCCATCAGTGAGTCGACTTTGGCGGGAGGGCCGAGATACAATGAGCAGTTCTTC. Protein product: CAISESTLAGGPRYNEQFF.

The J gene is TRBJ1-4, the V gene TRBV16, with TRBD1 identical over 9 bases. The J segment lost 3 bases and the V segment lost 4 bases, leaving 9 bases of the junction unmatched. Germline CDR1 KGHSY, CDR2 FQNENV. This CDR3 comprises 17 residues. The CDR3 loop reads CASSRSTGGGSNEKLFF. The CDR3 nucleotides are TGTGCCAGCAGCCGATCCACAGGGGGCGGCTCTAATGAAAAACTGTTTTTT. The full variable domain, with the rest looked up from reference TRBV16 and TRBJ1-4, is GEEVAQTPKHLVRGEGQKAKLYCAPIKGHSYVFWYQQVLKNEFKFLISFQNENVFDETGMPKERFSAKCLPNSPCSLEIQATKLEDSAVYFCASSRSTGGGSNEKLFFGSGTQLSVL.

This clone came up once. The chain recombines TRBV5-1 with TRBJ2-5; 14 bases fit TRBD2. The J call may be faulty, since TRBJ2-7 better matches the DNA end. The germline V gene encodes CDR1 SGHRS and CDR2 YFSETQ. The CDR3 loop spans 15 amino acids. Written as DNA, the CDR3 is TGCGCCAGCAGCCCTGGTGGACTAGCGGGAGGCGAGCAGTACTTC. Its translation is CASSPGGLAGGEQYF.

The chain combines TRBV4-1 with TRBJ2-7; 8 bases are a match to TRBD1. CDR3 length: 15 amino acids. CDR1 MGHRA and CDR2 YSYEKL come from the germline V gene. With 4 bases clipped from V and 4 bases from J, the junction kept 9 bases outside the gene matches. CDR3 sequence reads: CASSPSGTGDYEQYF. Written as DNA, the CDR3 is TGCGCCAGCAGCCCTTCCGGGACAGGTGATTACGAGCAGTACTTC.

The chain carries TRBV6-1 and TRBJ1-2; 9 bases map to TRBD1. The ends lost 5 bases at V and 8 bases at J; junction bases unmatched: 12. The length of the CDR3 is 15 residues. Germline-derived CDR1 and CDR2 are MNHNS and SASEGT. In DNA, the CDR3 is TGTGCCAGCAGTTTCTACAGGGGGCATTCGAAAGGCTACACCTTC. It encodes CASSFYRGHSKGYTF.

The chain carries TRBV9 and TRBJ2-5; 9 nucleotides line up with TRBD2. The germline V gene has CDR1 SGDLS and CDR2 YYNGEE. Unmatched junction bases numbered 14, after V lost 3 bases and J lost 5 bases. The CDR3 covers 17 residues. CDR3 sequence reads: CASSAGLANILRETQYF. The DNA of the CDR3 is TGTGCCAGCAGCGCGGGACTAGCTAATATCCTGCGGGAGACCCAGTACTTC. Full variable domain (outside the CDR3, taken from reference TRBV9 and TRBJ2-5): DSGVTQTPKHLITATGQRVTLRCSPRSGDLSVYWYQQSLDQGLQFLIQYYNGEERAKGNILERFSAQQFPDLHSELNLSSLELGDSALYFCASSAGLANILRETQYFGPGTRLLVL.

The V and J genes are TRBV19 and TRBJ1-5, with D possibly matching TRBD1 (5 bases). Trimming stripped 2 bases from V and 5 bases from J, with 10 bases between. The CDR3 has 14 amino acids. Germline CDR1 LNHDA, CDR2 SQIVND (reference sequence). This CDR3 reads CASSIPGAYQPQHF. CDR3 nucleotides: TGTGCCAGTAGTATACCTGGGGCCTATCAGCCCCAGCATTTT.

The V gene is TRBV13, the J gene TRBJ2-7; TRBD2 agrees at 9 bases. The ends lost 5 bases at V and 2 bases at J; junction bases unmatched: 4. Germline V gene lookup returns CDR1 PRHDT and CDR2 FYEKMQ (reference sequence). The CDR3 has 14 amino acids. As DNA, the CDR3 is TGTGCCAGCAGCCACGCGGGGGGGGCCTACGAGCAGTACTTC. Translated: CASSHAGGAYEQYF.

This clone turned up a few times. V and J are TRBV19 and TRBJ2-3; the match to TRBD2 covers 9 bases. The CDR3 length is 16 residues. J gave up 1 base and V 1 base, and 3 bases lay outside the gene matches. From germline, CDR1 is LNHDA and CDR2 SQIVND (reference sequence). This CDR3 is CASSIGRGGGTDTQYF. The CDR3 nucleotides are TGTGCCAGTAGTATAGGGCGCGGGGGGGGCACAGATACGCAGTATTTT.